This entry lists 18 T cell receptor beta chains sequenced from one sample in a study of OX40 agonist ivuxolimab in advanced cancers. Receptor amplification or capture employed the immunoSEQ multiplex PCR assay. Sourced from immuneACCESS, this table was stored by TCRdb with only in-frame sequences that have V and J called. A share of the clones is absent; for the studies checked, an unresolved V gene accounts for under half, and the remainder has no known explanation. Within this sample are about 34,000 clones, with around 80% of them counted one time only. About a tenth of the sample lies in the top ten. The specimen was CD4+ or CD8+ T cells sorted from blood, collected in a trial of the OX40 agonist ivuxolimab. The receptors stem from an adult with an advanced solid tumor such as melanoma, head and neck, liver or kidney cancer.

The chain employs TRBV27 and TRBJ1-1; TRBD1 matches 9 bases. This CDR3 is built from 14 residues. J lost 5 bases, V lost 5 bases, and 6 bases had no gene match. Germline CDR1 is MNHEY and CDR2 is SMNVEV (reference sequence). The CDR3 is CASSIYRGRTEAFF. The CDR3, as DNA: TGTGCCAGCAGTATTTACAGGGGGCGGACTGAAGCTTTCTTT.

The chain links TRBV5-1 to TRBJ2-3; 9 bases agree with TRBD1. After removal of 0 bases from V and 4 bases from J, the junction contained 6 bases not matched to a gene. Per the germline V gene, CDR1 is SGHRS and CDR2 is YFSETQ. The CDR3 contains 16 residues. The CDR3 loop reads CASSLAGTGLADTQYF. The CDR3, as DNA: TGCGCCAGCAGCTTGGCCGGGACAGGGTTAGCAGATACGCAGTATTTT.

V and J are TRBV7-9 and TRBJ2-1; 8 bases are a match to TRBD2. This CDR3 contains 16 residues. CDR1 and CDR2 from the germline V gene are SEHNR and FQNEAQ (reference sequence). The trim removed 2 bases at V and 5 bases at J, leaving 8 bases unmatched. CDR3 loop: CASSLRAGGINNEQFF. The CDR3, as DNA: TGTGCCAGCAGCTTAAGGGCGGGGGGAATCAACAATGAGCAGTTCTTC.

This clone was recorded a few times. This sequence joins TRBV7-9 and TRBJ1-1; D is uncertain. V was trimmed by 2 bases and J by 5 bases, leaving 21 bases between them. This CDR3 contains 17 residues. CDR1 and CDR2 (germline): SEHNR, FQNEAQ (reference sequence). The CDR3 region has the DNA TGTGCCAGCAGCTTAAAAGGAGAAGGGTTCCTGGGTACTGAAGCTTTCTTT. This translates into CASSLKGEGFLGTEAFF.

The V gene is TRBV6-5, the J gene TRBJ1-3; TRBD1 is a possible D gene (5 bases). This CDR3 comprises 16 residues. Trimming left V 0 bases short and J 4 bases short, with 13 bases between. The V gene's germline CDR1 is MNHEY and CDR2 SVGAGI. This chain's CDR3 is CASSYSVGAGGNTIYF. CDR3 coding DNA: TGTGCCAGCAGTTACTCTGTCGGGGCGGGAGGAAACACCATATATTTT.

In regard to this clone: The sample has other DNA sequences that encode this CDR3 too. V usage is TRBV19 and J usage is TRBJ1-5; no reliable D call. The CDR3 sequence is 14 residues long. V lost 9 bases and J 5 bases, leaving 17 bases between the germline ends. CDR1 is LNHDA, CDR2 SQIVND, per germline (reference sequence). The CDR3 bases are TGTGCCAGCCGAGCTGCGACCTCGTATCAGCCCCAGCATTTT. Its protein is CASRAATSYQPQHF.

V is TRBV6-5 and J is TRBJ1-5; a possible D gene is TRBD1 (6 bases). V shed 6 bases and J shed 1 base, with 13 bases lying between them. The CDR3 runs 15 residues. CDR1 and CDR2 from the germline V gene are MNHEY and SVGAGI. The CDR3 loop reads CASRRDTSSNQPQHF. Written as DNA, the CDR3 is TGTGCCAGCAGACGGGACACCTCAAGCAATCAGCCCCAGCATTTT.

The chain couples TRBV15 to TRBJ1-4, with D possibly being TRBD1 (5 bases). The CDR3 covers 14 residues. The V end was cut by 0 bases, the J end by 7 bases, with 9 bases between. The germline V gene encodes CDR1 LNHNV and CDR2 YYDKDF (reference sequence). The chain's CDR3 is CATSRDRQGEKLFF. The DNA for the CDR3 is TGTGCCACCAGCAGAGATCGTCAGGGTGAAAAACTGTTTTTT.

This clone was observed once. In nucleotides, the CDR3 is TGTGCCAGCCCGGGACGGACAGGGAGTACAGATACGCAGTATTTT. Translating gives CASPGRTGSTDTQYF. The chain joins TRBV7-8 to TRBJ2-3, with 8 nucleotides matching TRBD1. CDR1 and CDR2 from the germline V gene are SGHVS and FQNEAQ. The trim removed 8 bases at V and 3 bases at J, leaving 10 bases unmatched. This CDR3 spans 15 amino acids.

This CDR3 is CASSKTGAEQFF. The CDR3 DNA is TGCGCCAGCAGTAAAACGGGTGCTGAGCAGTTCTTC. This sequence joins TRBV10-1 and TRBJ2-1; D call uncertain. The CDR3 loop spans 12 amino acids. The V end was cut by 5 bases, the J end by 9 bases, with 11 bases between. Looked up from germline, CDR1 is WNHNN and CDR2 is SYGVQD (reference sequence).

This chain joins TRBV19 and TRBJ2-1; D perhaps matches TRBD1 (6 bases). Trimming removed 7 bases from V and 6 bases from J, with 13 bases in between. Per the germline V gene, CDR1 is LNHDA and CDR2 is SQIVND (reference sequence). The CDR3 contains 13 residues. The DNA of the CDR3 is TGTGCCAGTACCGACAGGACGGGCAATGAGCAGTTCTTC. Protein: CASTDRTGNEQFF.

The chain combines TRBV27 with TRBJ2-2, with D maybe TRBD1 (5 bases). Germline V lookup: CDR1 MNHEY, CDR2 SMNVEV (reference sequence). The V end lost 3 bases, the J end lost 3 bases, and 11 bases lay between the germline ends. CDR3 size: 15 residues. The CDR3 is CASSFFQGYTGELFF. DNA of the CDR3: TGTGCCAGCAGTTTTTTCCAGGGCTACACCGGGGAGCTGTTTTTT.

The chain joins TRBV9 to TRBJ2-5; 11 bases match TRBD2. Germline V gives CDR1 SGDLS, CDR2 YYNGEE. This CDR3 spans 17 amino acids. The V segment lost 0 bases and the J segment 4 bases; nucleotides outside the gene matches: 8. CDR3 loop: CASSVGASGGIIETQYF. The CDR3 bases are TGTGCCAGCAGCGTAGGGGCTAGCGGGGGGATTATAGAGACCCAGTACTTC.

This clone was seen a single time. This chain links TRBV10-3 with TRBJ1-1, with 7 bases identical to TRBD1. Losses at the gene ends were 8 bases for V and 4 bases for J; bases not matched to a gene: 4. The CDR3 loop spans 12 amino acids. The germline V gene has CDR1 ENHRY and CDR2 SYGVKD. The CDR3 here is CAIRDSSTEAFF. CDR3 DNA sequence: TGTGCCATCCGGGACAGTAGCACTGAAGCTTTCTTT.

The chain recombines TRBV7-3 with TRBJ2-7, with D possibly being TRBD1 or TRBD2 (5 bases each). This CDR3 spans 15 amino acids. The germline V gene encodes CDR1 SGHTA and CDR2 FQGTGA. V was clipped by 5 bases and J by 2 bases, with 16 bases between them. CDR3 region: CASSPGAGFPYEQYF. CDR3 DNA: TGTGCCAGCAGCCCCGGGGCAGGTTTTCCCTACGAGCAGTACTTC.

This chain joins TRBV7-9 and TRBJ2-3; D is unclear. Per germline, CDR1 SEHNR and CDR2 FQNEAQ (reference sequence). The CDR3 totals 13 residues. V shed 1 base and J shed 6 bases, with 8 bases lying between them. CDR3 coding DNA: TGTGCCAGCAGCTTAGGGGGTTGGGATACGCAGTATTTT. Amino acids: CASSLGGWDTQYF.

The chain is built from TRBV6-5 and TRBJ1-2; 9 bases agree with TRBD1. This CDR3 spans 13 amino acids. V trimming: 5 bases; J trimming: 8 bases; junction bases outside the gene matches: 6. Germline assignment: CDR1 MNHEY and CDR2 SVGAGI. The CDR3 is CASSRTGDQGYTF. CDR3 DNA sequence: TGTGCCAGCAGTCGGACAGGGGATCAGGGCTACACCTTC.

The chain uses TRBV7-3 and TRBJ2-1; D perhaps matches TRBD2 (6 bases). Deletions cut 1 base from V and 8 bases from J, with 15 bases between. The V gene's germline CDR1 is SGHTA and CDR2 FQGTGA. CDR3 length: 15 amino acids. The CDR3 loop is CASSLNRGWDDEQFF. The CDR3 nucleotides are TGTGCCAGCAGCTTAAATCGGGGGTGGGACGATGAGCAGTTCTTC.